This T cell receptor beta chain is from a study of CD8 T cells in Susac syndrome (dated by TCRdb to the late 2010s). Regarding the study in general: Among the sequenced Susac syndrome patients, over five had clinically active disease and 8 or 9 were in clinical remission. At the time of blood withdrawal, Susac syndrome patients were either therapy-naive, taking corticosteroids (with some also receiving IVIg), or on IVIg alone. The study used repertoire sequencing to test whether antigen drove CD8+ T cell activation and differentiation in Susac syndrome.

High-throughput TCR beta sequencing profiled peripheral blood CD8+ and CD4+ T cells from healthy donors, Susac syndrome patients and multiple sclerosis patients. Recently defined diagnostic criteria for definite or probable disease were met by the Susac syndrome patients. Bulk CD8+ and CD4+ T cells were purified by magnetic negative isolation, whereas CD8+ TEMRA cells were enriched by FACS. Blood was drawn into EDTA tubes, processed within 24 hours, and PBMCs were isolated by density gradient centrifugation. PBMCs intended for TCR sequencing were cryopreserved in liquid nitrogen and were subsequently thawed in a 37 degrees C water bath. Purity of sorted or isolated CD4+, CD8+ and CD8+ TEMRA cells was at least 90%. Note on this clonotype: The antigen it recognizes is unknown. Base qualities were left out, and no much larger clone turns up one base away.

RNA was extracted with the RNeasy kit and about 0.45 to 1 ug was reverse transcribed using random hexamers. The immunoSEQ multiplex PCR assay, covering 54 Vbeta and 13 Jbeta segments, was used to amplify TCR beta CDR3 regions. PCR amplification bias was corrected by using a synthetic template baseline for primer optimization and computational correction. Regarding the original processing steps: Reads were assigned to V, D and J genes according to IMGT and analyzed in immunoSEQ Analyzer, with only productive sequences retained. Clonality was calculated as one minus the Shannon entropy normalized by log2 of the number of productive unique sequences. For each patient and control, public and private clones were evaluated among the 100 most prevalent clones. A clone was defined as Susac-specific if it was absent from the healthy and MS cohorts, from about a thousand published viral clones and from other ImmuneACCESS disease sequences. TCRdb trimmed public reads at Q25 via fastp, called clones via MiXCR and kept in-frame beta chains. Every distinct CDR3 protein forms one entry, paired with its most common genes and DNA. TCRdb's processing, not the study's, gives the V and J calls here. This sample comprises 120,000 to 150,000 distinct CDR3 sequences, roughly 95% of them detected only once. Around 0.08% of the sample lies in the top ten.

Study-wide conclusions, independent of this receptor: The number of individuals in the TCR sequencing and HLA analysis was recognized as being relatively small. In patients with Susac syndrome, the CD4+ T cell repertoire showed no detectable clonal expansion.

The sample consisted of CD4+ T cells from PBMCs. The TCR sequence derives from a human donor with Susac syndrome.

The CDR3 reads CASSGTTTNYGYTF. The nucleotide sequence is given as TGTGCCAGCAGCGGAACAACGACTAACTATGGCTACACCTTC. The V and J segments used are TRBV9 and TRBJ1-2, with no reliable assignment of the D segment. The junction carries 9 bases between V and J, which are trimmed by 3 bases and 0 bases respectively. The germline V gene encodes CDR1 SGDLS and CDR2 YYNGEE. From the cysteine up to the phenylalanine, the CDR3 has a length of 14 residues. The retained sequence is limited to the CDR3, 42 bases, with the frame set at the first base.